The clone carrying this T cell receptor beta chain occurred a few times. The source of the sample is a study of T cell responses to AZD1222 COVID-19 vaccine. This CDR3 has 13 amino acids. Germline assignment: CDR1 MRHNA and CDR2 SNTAGT. Trimming removed 3 bases from V and 9 bases from J, with 12 bases in between. Using immunoSEQ multiplex PCR, the repertoire was profiled, and TCRdb retains in-frame clones only, with some absent. The table lists under 150,000 clones, roughly 92% of them singletons, with 9.3% in the top ten. Here the sequenced sample was peripheral blood, taken 28 days after the second AZD1222 dose. The rearrangement links TRBV6-4 to TRBJ1-5, with D possibly TRBD1 on 5 matching bases. The sequence was obtained from an adult who received the AZD1222 COVID-19 vaccine. The CDR3 is CASSETTVSPQHF. CDR3 nucleotides: TGTGCCAGCAGTGAGACGACAGTTTCGCCCCAGCATTTT.